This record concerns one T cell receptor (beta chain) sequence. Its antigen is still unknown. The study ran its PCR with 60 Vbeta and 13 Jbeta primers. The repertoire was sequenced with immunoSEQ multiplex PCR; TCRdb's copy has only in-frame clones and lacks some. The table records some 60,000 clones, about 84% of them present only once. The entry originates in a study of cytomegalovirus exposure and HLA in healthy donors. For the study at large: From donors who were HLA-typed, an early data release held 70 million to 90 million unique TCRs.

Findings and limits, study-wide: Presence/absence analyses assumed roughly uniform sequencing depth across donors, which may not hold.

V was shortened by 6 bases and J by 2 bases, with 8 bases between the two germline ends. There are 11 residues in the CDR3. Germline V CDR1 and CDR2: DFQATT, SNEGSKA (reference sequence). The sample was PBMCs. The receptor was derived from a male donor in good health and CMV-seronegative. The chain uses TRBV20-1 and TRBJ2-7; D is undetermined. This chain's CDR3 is CSATETYEQYF. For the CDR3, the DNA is TGCAGTGCAACAGAGACCTACGAGCAGTACTTC.